A single sample is the source of the 25 T cell receptor beta chains below, sequenced in a study of blood T cell repertoires in COVID-19. Assay used: immunoSEQ multiplex PCR; TCRdb lists only in-frame clones, some missing. The data show a few hundred thousand clones, roughly 89% seen once. Sequenced input: peripheral blood. Receptor source: a middle-aged woman who had recovered from COVID-19.

This clone was detected only a few times. J is TRBJ2-3 and V is TRBV6-5; weak D call: TRBD2 (6 bases). The CDR3 sequence is 15 residues long. CDR1 is MNHEY and CDR2 is SVGAGI in the germline V gene. V gave up 6 bases and J gave up 9 bases, with 22 bases separating them. The CDR3 reads CASSGSGGAQITQYF. The CDR3 DNA follows: TGTGCCAGCAGCGGGAGCGGAGGAGCACAGATAACGCAGTATTTT.

The rearrangement links TRBV7-9 to TRBJ2-5, with 10 bases matching TRBD2. This CDR3 spans 15 amino acids. Germline V gene sequence: CDR1 SEHNR, CDR2 FQNEAQ (reference sequence). After removal of 3 bases from V and 3 bases from J, the junction contained 4 bases not matched to a gene. This CDR3 is CASSFLLAGEETQYF. DNA of the CDR3: TGTGCCAGCAGCTTTCTCCTAGCGGGAGAAGAGACCCAGTACTTC.

CDR3: CASSPQDRGHTGELFF. In DNA, the CDR3 is TGTGCCAGCAGCCCGCAGGACAGGGGTCACACCGGGGAGCTGTTTTTT. This chain links TRBV13 with TRBJ2-2, with TRBD1 matching 9 bases. CDR3 length: 16 amino acids. Germline trimming cut 5 bases from V and 3 bases from J; bases unmatched to any gene: 7. In germline, CDR1 is PRHDT, CDR2 FYEKMQ (reference sequence).

V is TRBV19 and J is TRBJ2-3; 12 bases fit TRBD2. Germline V gene data show CDR1 as LNHDA and CDR2 as SQIVND (reference sequence). The J segment lost 0 bases and the V segment lost 7 bases, leaving 20 bases of the junction unmatched. The CDR3 loop spans 21 amino acids. This CDR3 is CASTPRGSTSGRTLSTDTQYF. The CDR3 bases are TGTGCCAGTACCCCCCGGGGATCGACTAGCGGGAGAACCTTGAGCACAGATACGCAGTATTTT.

The chain employs TRBV19 and TRBJ2-7, with 11 bases identical to TRBD2. The CDR3 loop spans 13 amino acids. Germline V lookup: CDR1 LNHDA, CDR2 SQIVND (reference sequence). With V trimmed by 10 bases and J by 1 base, 3 bases remained unmatched. The CDR3 DNA reads as TGTGCCACGGGACTAGCGGCATCCTACGAGCAGTACTTC. Translated, it gives CATGLAASYEQYF.

Notes on this clone: This CDR3 is also generated by other DNA sequences in the sample. This chain joins TRBV28 and TRBJ2-7, with 12 bases matching TRBD2. The CDR3 is made up of 14 amino acids. Germline CDR1 is MDHEN and CDR2 is SYDVKM. V shed 2 bases and J 7 bases; nucleotides not matched to a gene: 3. CDR3 DNA: TGTGCCAGCAGTTTAGCTAGCGGGAGGGGTGAGCAGTACTTC. The encoded protein is CASSLASGRGEQYF. Filled out from reference TRBV28 and TRBJ2-7, the complete variable domain reads DVKVTQSSRYLVKRTGEKVFLECVQDMDHENMFWYRQDPGLGLRLIYFSYDVKMKEKGDIPEGYSVSREKKERFSLILESASTNQTSMYLCASSLASGRGEQYFGPGTRLTVT.

The chain employs TRBV28 and TRBJ2-5, with D possibly TRBD2 on 6 matching bases. Germline assignment: CDR1 MDHEN and CDR2 SYDVKM. This CDR3 region has 17 residues. The V end was cut by 4 bases, the J end by 4 bases, with 22 bases between. The CDR3 DNA sequence: TGTGCCAGCAGTTCGGCCCGTTCCCTGGGGGGTCGAGAGACCCAGTACTTC. It translates to CASSSARSLGGRETQYF.

This clone was counted a few times. The V gene is TRBV5-1, the J gene TRBJ1-1, with 7 bases identical to TRBD1. The CDR3 spans 14 residues. Trimming took 3 bases from V and 1 from J; bases not matched to a gene: 3. CDR1 SGHRS and CDR2 YFSETQ come from the germline V gene. The CDR3 region is CASSSGQANTEAFF. CDR3 coding DNA: TGCGCCAGCAGCTCAGGACAGGCGAACACTGAAGCTTTCTTT.

The J gene is TRBJ1-1, the V gene TRBV2, with D possibly TRBD1 on 5 matching bases. Trimming pared 4 bases from V and 8 bases from J, leaving 8 bases between. The CDR3 consists of 11 residues. Germline lookup yields CDR1 SNHLY and CDR2 FYNNEI. The CDR3 here is CASSVDKEAFF. The CDR3 nucleotides are TGTGCCAGCAGTGTGGACAAAGAAGCTTTCTTT.

In this sample, this clone turned up once. V gene TRBV12-5 combines with J gene TRBJ2-7; TRBD2 matches at 8 bases. The CDR3 extends over 14 amino acids. The J segment lost 4 bases and the V segment lost 6 bases, leaving 8 bases of the junction unmatched. CDR1 is LGHNT, CDR2 FRNRAP, per germline. CDR3 residues: CASGSGLGTYEQYF. CDR3 bases: TGTGCTAGTGGCTCGGGACTAGGGACTTACGAGCAGTACTTC.

The rearrangement uses TRBV9 and TRBJ2-1, with D maybe TRBD2 (5 bases). Germline CDR1 is SGDLS and CDR2 is YYNGEE. Trimming removed 0 bases from V and 5 bases from J, with 12 bases in between. The CDR3 contains 15 residues. The CDR3 DNA reads as TGTGCCAGCAGCGTAGGGGCTAGCCCGCACAATGAGCAGTTCTTC. This codes for CASSVGASPHNEQFF.

The V call is TRBV18, the J call TRBJ2-5; weak D call: TRBD2 (5 bases). The CDR3 covers 13 residues. Trimming stripped 3 bases from V and 2 bases from J, with 7 bases between. Germline loops: CDR1 KGHSH, CDR2 LQKENI. The CDR3: CASSPTTQETQYF. In nucleotides, the CDR3 is TGTGCCAGCTCACCGACTACTCAAGAGACCCAGTACTTC.

The chain uses TRBV24-1 and TRBJ2-1; tentative D call: TRBD2 (5 bases). Looked up from germline, CDR1 is KGHDR and CDR2 is SFDVKD. The germline V and J ends were trimmed by 1 base and 10 bases, with 10 bases remaining between them. CDR3 length: 13 residues. CDR3 nucleotide sequence: TGTGCCACCAGTGATTTTTTGGGGAGAGAGCAGTTCTTC. Protein product: CATSDFLGREQFF.

The J gene is TRBJ2-5, the V gene TRBV3-1 (or the pseudogene TRBV3-2), with 7 nucleotides matching TRBD2. Per the germline V gene, CDR1 is LGHDT and CDR2 is YNNKEL (reference sequence). The trim removed 4 bases at V and 3 bases at J, leaving 8 bases unmatched. The length of the CDR3 is 15 residues. The CDR3 nucleotides read TGTGCCAGCAGCCGGGGGTGGGAGGGAAAAGAGACCCAGTACTTC. It specifies CASSRGWEGKETQYF.

On this clone: Germline is not matched at one junction end, which may reflect a read error. The chain employs TRBV9 and TRBJ2-7; the D gene is possibly TRBD1 (6 bases). Germline CDR1 is SGDLS and CDR2 is YYNGEE. The CDR3 has 13 residues. Written as DNA, the CDR3 is TGTGCCAGCAGCGTAGAAGTTGGGGACACCAGACACTTC. Protein product: CASSVEVGDTRHF.

The chain recombines TRBV6-5 with TRBJ1-1, with D unclear. CDR1 MNHEY and CDR2 SVGAGI come from the germline V gene. CDR3 length: 14 residues. The V end was cut by 6 bases, the J end by 8 bases, with 19 bases between. The CDR3 DNA is TGTGCCAGCAGGGAGGAACTTCGCATGGCCGAAGCTTTCTTT. Translating it yields CASREELRMAEAFF.

V is TRBV4-1 and J is TRBJ1-2; no definite D call. Per the germline V gene, CDR1 is MGHRA and CDR2 is YSYEKL. V was pared by 0 bases and J by 2 bases, with 7 bases between. The CDR3 has 14 amino acids. The CDR3 here is CASSQDPGNYGYTF. The CDR3 DNA sequence: TGCGCCAGCAGCCAAGATCCCGGGAACTATGGCTACACCTTC.

The rearrangement joins TRBV21-1 to TRBJ2-1; no DNA check was done on the table's D call, TRBD2. TRBV21-1 constitutes a pseudogene. CDR3 size: 17 residues. In DNA form, the CDR3 reads TGTGCCAGCAGCAAACACGCTAGCGGGAGGGAGGGCAATGAGCAGTTCTTC. This sequence encodes CASSKHASGREGNEQFF.

The chain carries TRBV10-3 and TRBJ1-5, with D possibly being TRBD1 (5 bases). Germline V gene lookup returns CDR1 ENHRY and CDR2 SYGVKD. Trimming removed 8 bases from V and 0 bases from J, with 14 bases in between. The CDR3 length is 15 residues. The CDR3 nucleotides read TGTGCCATCGGGGATGGACAATATAGCAATCAGCCCCAGCATTTT. Its protein product is CAIGDGQYSNQPQHF.

The chain carries TRBV5-3 and TRBJ2-7; TRBD1 is a possible D gene (6 bases). TRBV5-3 is placed among ORFs of uncertain function. The CDR3 is 13 amino acids. V lost 6 bases and J 5 bases, leaving 15 bases between the germline ends. In DNA, the CDR3 is TGTGCCAGAACCGCGACAGGTTTTGACGAGCAGTACTTC. Translated: CARTATGFDEQYF.

This clone was detected a few times. This rearrangement joins TRBV7-9 to TRBJ2-7; D not certain. Germline V gene sequence: CDR1 SEHNR, CDR2 FQNEAQ (reference sequence). Trimming removed 1 base at V and 5 bases at J, with 18 bases between. This CDR3 is 16 amino acids long. The CDR3 here is CASSLVRSSDEDEQYF. The CDR3 region has the DNA TGTGCCAGCAGCTTAGTTCGGTCCAGCGATGAGGACGAGCAGTACTTC.

In DNA, the CDR3 is TGTGCCAGCAGCCAAGAAGGGGTTGGCTACACCTTC. Translation: CASSQEGVGYTF. The chain links TRBV3-1 (or the pseudogene TRBV3-2) to TRBJ1-2, with D possibly matching TRBD1 (5 bases). From germline, CDR1 is LGHDT and CDR2 YNNKEL (reference sequence). CDR3 length: 12 amino acids. The V end was cut by 0 bases, the J end by 7 bases, with 6 bases between.

V is TRBV30 and J is TRBJ2-1, with 7 bases lining up with TRBD2. CDR1 is GTSNPN and CDR2 is SVGIG in the germline V gene (reference sequence). V lost 0 bases, J lost 3 bases, and 11 bases stayed unmatched. The CDR3 runs to 17 residues. The CDR3 DNA reads TGTGCCTGGAGTGTACCGCGGGGGATCCGGCACTACAATGAGCAGTTCTTC. It yields the protein CAWSVPRGIRHYNEQFF.

A remark on this clone: Because it lacks the conserved phenylalanine or tryptophan at the end, this CDR3 is likely a read error. The DNA is omitted, as the CDR3 cannot be located on it reliably, and the CDR3 follows TCRdb's listing. V and J are TRBV5-4 and TRBJ2-7; the table assigns TRBD2, which was not confirmed against the DNA. The CDR3 has 13 amino acids, counting both end residues. In germline, CDR1 is SGHNT, CDR2 YYREEE (reference sequence). CDR3 protein: CASSLGLAGVPSY.

The V call is TRBV15, the J call TRBJ2-1; D possibly corresponds to TRBD1 (5 bases). Trimming took 8 bases from V and 6 from J, leaving 11 bases between them. The CDR3 contains 12 residues. The V gene's germline CDR1 is LNHNV and CDR2 YYDKDF (reference sequence). The CDR3 spells CATGQGPNEQFF. Here the CDR3 DNA reads TGTGCCACCGGGCAGGGCCCCAATGAGCAGTTCTTC.